A single sample gave rise to the 30 T cell receptor beta chains below, sequenced in a study of T cell responses to AZD1222 COVID-19 vaccine. Method: immunoSEQ multiplex PCR; TCRdb's copy keeps in-frame clones and lacks some. The repertoire holds some 110,000 clones, with around 90% as singletons. The sample was peripheral blood, taken on day 0 of AZD1222 vaccination. The receptor source for this set is an adult in good health.

The chain is built from TRBV5-1 and TRBJ1-2; D is ambiguous. Between the trimmed V and J ends, which lost 6 bases and 0 bases, there was a span of 12 bases. Per germline, CDR1 SGHRS and CDR2 YFSETQ. The CDR3 spans 14 residues. The CDR3 loop reads CASNPDGANYGYTF. The CDR3 DNA sequence: TGCGCCAGCAACCCGGACGGAGCTAACTATGGCTACACCTTC.

The genes are TRBV7-2 and TRBJ2-5, with TRBD1 matching 10 bases. The trim removed 4 bases at V and 4 bases at J, leaving 3 bases unmatched. CDR1 SGHTA and CDR2 FQGNSA come from the germline V gene. The CDR3 runs to 14 residues. The CDR3, as DNA: TGTGCCAGCAGCTCGGGACAGGGGACAGAGACCCAGTACTTC. This gives the protein CASSSGQGTETQYF.

This clone was seen a handful of times. The gene calls are TRBV7-2 and TRBJ1-2; no clear D gene. The length of the CDR3 is 13 residues. Germline CDR1 SGHTA, CDR2 FQGNSA. V gave up 0 bases and J gave up 8 bases, with 10 bases separating them. The CDR3 region is CASSLAPMRGYTF. The CDR3, as DNA: TGTGCCAGCAGCTTAGCCCCGATGCGGGGCTACACCTTC.

In this sample, this clone turned up a few times. The V and J genes are TRBV7-3 and TRBJ1-5, with 8 bases aligning to TRBD1. CDR1 is SGHTA, CDR2 FQGTGA, per germline. The V gene end was trimmed by 5 bases and the J gene end by 3 bases; junction bases not matched to a gene: 9. CDR3 length equals 16 residues. This CDR3 is CASSPPDRAHNQPQHF. Written as DNA, the CDR3 is TGTGCCAGCAGCCCTCCGGACAGGGCCCACAATCAGCCCCAGCATTTT.

This chain connects TRBV19 to TRBJ1-5, with a possible D match to TRBD1 (6 bases). Germline V CDR1 and CDR2: LNHDA, SQIVND (reference sequence). Deletions cut 5 bases from V and 6 bases from J, with 17 bases between. The CDR3 is 15 amino acids. CDR3 sequence reads: CASSFSNTGIQPQHF. The CDR3 DNA reads TGTGCCAGTAGTTTCTCTAACACAGGGATTCAGCCCCAGCATTTT.

The sample holds one count of this clone. V gene TRBV4-3 combines with J gene TRBJ1-3; D is perhaps TRBD1 (5 bases). The germline V gene encodes CDR1 LGHNA and CDR2 YSLEER. V was cut by 4 bases and J by 2 bases, with 9 bases left in between. The CDR3 sequence is 14 residues long. The CDR3 loop reads CASSLWGTGNTIYF. The CDR3 coding sequence is TGCGCCAGCAGCCTATGGGGGACTGGAAACACCATATATTTT.

The chain links TRBV9 to TRBJ2-3; D possibly corresponds to TRBD2 (6 bases). The V and J ends lost 1 base and 7 bases respectively, with 19 bases between them. The CDR3 extends over 16 amino acids. Per the germline V gene, CDR1 is SGDLS and CDR2 is YYNGEE. CDR3 loop: CASSVWGDDSTNTQYF. The CDR3 coding sequence is TGTGCCAGCAGCGTATGGGGGGACGATAGCACGAATACGCAGTATTTT.

V usage is TRBV19 and J usage is TRBJ1-6; D remains unclear. Trimming removed 7 bases at V and 0 bases at J, with 13 bases between. CDR1 is LNHDA, CDR2 SQIVND, per germline (reference sequence). This CDR3 comprises 16 residues. CDR3 in amino acids: CASTAVGSSYNSPLHF. The CDR3 DNA reads as TGTGCCAGTACCGCGGTAGGGAGCTCCTATAATTCACCCCTCCACTTT.

The chain uses TRBV30 and TRBJ2-3, with D perhaps TRBD1 or TRBD2 (5 bases each). The length of the CDR3 is 11 residues. Germline CDR1 is GTSNPN and CDR2 is SVGIG (reference sequence). V lost 3 bases and J 5 bases, leaving 6 bases between the germline ends. This CDR3 reads CAWRGRDTQYF. The CDR3 DNA sequence: TGTGCCTGGAGGGGACGAGATACGCAGTATTTT. Full variable domain (remainder filled in from reference TRBV30 and TRBJ2-3): SQTIHQWPATLVQPVGSPLSLECTVEGTSNPNLYWYRQAAGRGLQLLFYSVGIGQISSEVPQNLSASRPQDRQFILSSKKLLLSDSGFYLCAWRGRDTQYFGPGTRLTVL.

The chain joins TRBV30 to TRBJ2-2, with a tentative D call TRBD2 (6 bases). The CDR3 covers 15 residues. Trimming cost V 8 bases and J 7 bases, with 23 bases left between them. The germline V gene encodes CDR1 GTSNPN and CDR2 SVGIG (reference sequence). The CDR3 spells CAGGARSGASGELFF. The CDR3 bases are TGTGCCGGAGGAGCCCGTTCGGGAGCTAGCGGGGAGCTGTTTTTT.

This clone was seen more than once but under ten times. V is TRBV28 and J is TRBJ2-5; 11 bases agree with TRBD1. With V trimmed by 5 bases and J by 6 bases, 14 bases remained unmatched. This CDR3 comprises 17 residues. Germline CDR1 reads MDHEN; CDR2 reads SYDVKM. CDR3 coding DNA: TGTGCCAGCAGTGAGACCCGAACCGGGACAGGGGGACAGACCCAGTACTTC. It translates to CASSETRTGTGGQTQYF.

This clone appeared once. The V gene is TRBV27, the J gene TRBJ1-2; 9 bases are a match to TRBD1. This CDR3 region has 14 residues. The germline CDR1 and CDR2 sequences are MNHEY and SMNVEV (reference sequence). V lost 2 bases to trimming and J lost 5 bases; unmatched junction nucleotides: 3. CDR3 DNA: TGTGCCAGCAGTTTACTAGGACAGGGGTATGGCTACACCTTC. It codes for CASSLLGQGYGYTF.

This chain uses TRBV7-2 with TRBJ1-2, with D maybe TRBD1 (6 bases). V was shortened by 5 bases and J by 3 bases, with 10 bases between the two germline ends. CDR3 length equals 13 residues. Germline V gene lookup returns CDR1 SGHTA and CDR2 FQGNSA. The CDR3 nucleotides read TGTGCCAGCAGCAACAGGGTGGACTATGGCTACACCTTC. Its protein is CASSNRVDYGYTF.

The V call is TRBV7-9, the J call TRBJ2-7, with 7 bases that match TRBD2. Germline lookup yields CDR1 SEHNR and CDR2 FQNEAQ (reference sequence). Trimming cost V 6 bases and J 4 bases; bases outside gene matches: 18. The CDR3 covers 17 residues. The CDR3 sequence: CASSSSLVTGGAYEQYF. CDR3 sequence (DNA): TGTGCCAGCAGTTCTTCTTTGGTGACGGGGGGAGCTTACGAGCAGTACTTC.

The gene calls are TRBV7-9 and TRBJ2-3, with D maybe TRBD2 (6 bases). V was pared by 1 base and J by 4 bases, with 18 bases between. CDR3 length: 17 amino acids. From germline, CDR1 is SEHNR and CDR2 FQNEAQ (reference sequence). CDR3 sequence reads: CASSLVDGRPLSDTQYF. In DNA, the CDR3 is TGTGCCAGCAGCTTAGTCGACGGGAGACCTCTTTCAGATACGCAGTATTTT.

V and J are TRBV5-1 and TRBJ2-5, with 7 bases matching TRBD1. Germline lookup yields CDR1 SGHRS and CDR2 YFSETQ. The CDR3 totals 14 residues. Trimming removed 1 base from V and 5 bases from J; junction bases left unmatched: 5. The DNA for the CDR3 is TGCGCCAGCAGCTTGCTCGACAGGGACGAGACCCAGTACTTC. Translated: CASSLLDRDETQYF. The variable domain in full, with the rest retrieved from reference TRBV5-1 and TRBJ2-5, is KAGVTQTPRYLIKTRGQQVTLSCSPISGHRSVSWYQQTPGQGLQFLFEYFSETQRNKGNFPGRFSGRQFSNSRSEMNVSTLELGDSALYLCASSLLDRDETQYFGPGTRLLVL.

The CDR3 DNA follows: TGCGCCAGCAGCCAAGATCTAGGGGATTACAGCAATCAGCCCCAGCATTTT. Its translation: CASSQDLGDYSNQPQHF. The chain carries TRBV4-3 and TRBJ1-5, with a weak D call TRBD1 (5 bases). Trimming cost V 0 bases and J 1 base, with 13 bases left between them. Germline V gene data show CDR1 as LGHNA and CDR2 as YSLEER. The CDR3 is 17 amino acids.

J is TRBJ2-1 and V is TRBV14; weak D call: TRBD1 (6 bases). The germline V gene encodes CDR1 SGHDN and CDR2 FVKESK. This CDR3 region has 13 residues. The V gene lost 1 base and the J gene lost 14 bases, with 15 bases spanning the gap. The CDR3 DNA reads as TGTGCCAGCAGCCAAGTGGGAGAGCAGGGGAAGTTCTTC. Its translation is CASSQVGEQGKFF.

J is TRBJ1-2 and V is TRBV30; 9 bases align to TRBD1. The J segment lost 4 bases and the V segment lost 2 bases, leaving 8 bases of the junction unmatched. Germline values: CDR1 GTSNPN, CDR2 SVGIG (reference sequence). This CDR3 is built from 15 residues. CDR3 sequence: CAWSRETGGRYGYTF. CDR3 nucleotides: TGTGCCTGGAGTAGGGAGACAGGGGGACGCTATGGCTACACCTTC.

The rearrangement joins TRBV15 to TRBJ2-7; D uncertain. The CDR3 has 14 residues. Germline V gene sequence: CDR1 LNHNV, CDR2 YYDKDF (reference sequence). Trimming left V 1 base short and J 0 bases short, with 7 bases between. The CDR3 here is CATSRGGSSYEQYF. As DNA, the CDR3 is TGTGCCACCAGCAGAGGCGGTAGCTCCTACGAGCAGTACTTC.

The rearrangement uses TRBV30 and TRBJ2-7; D call uncertain. The CDR3 sequence is 14 residues long. The germline V and J ends were trimmed by 0 bases and 3 bases, with 12 bases remaining between them. Looked up from germline, CDR1 is GTSNPN and CDR2 is SVGIG (reference sequence). In nucleotides, the CDR3 is TGTGCCTGGAGTGTACGGCCGAATTTCTACGAGCAGTACTTC. Encoded protein: CAWSVRPNFYEQYF. The full variable domain, rest sourced from reference TRBV30 and TRBJ2-7, is SQTIHQWPATLVQPVGSPLSLECTVEGTSNPNLYWYRQAAGRGLQLLFYSVGIGQISSEVPQNLSASRPQDRQFILSSKKLLLSDSGFYLCAWSVRPNFYEQYFGPGTRLTVT.

In DNA form, the CDR3 reads TGTGCCAGCAGCCATGGGACATCTAACATTCAGTACTTC. It translates to CASSHGTSNIQYF. J is TRBJ2-4 and V is TRBV3-1 (or the pseudogene TRBV3-2); D possibly corresponds to TRBD1 (6 bases). Germline-derived CDR1 and CDR2 are LGHDT and YNNKEL (reference sequence). The CDR3 is made up of 13 amino acids. V dropped 3 bases and J dropped 7 bases, with 10 bases sitting between them.

This rearrangement joins TRBV28 to TRBJ1-5; a possible D gene is TRBD1 (6 bases). The germline V and J ends were trimmed by 5 bases and 8 bases, with 16 bases remaining between them. The CDR3 totals 14 residues. The V gene's germline CDR1 is MDHEN and CDR2 SYDVKM. The CDR3 region has the DNA TGTGCCAGCAGTGGTCCTACAGGGTCGGAGCCCCAGCATTTT. This codes for CASSGPTGSEPQHF.

This clone was seen only once. V usage is TRBV21-1 and J usage is TRBJ1-1; the DNA was not used to check the table's D call, TRBD1. TRBV21-1 is an annotated pseudogene. This CDR3 is 18 amino acids long. The CDR3 nucleotides are TGTGCCAGCAGCAACTTTTCCCCCATCTGGGACAGCAACACTGAAGCTTTCTTT. Residues: CASSNFSPIWDSNTEAFF.

V is TRBV3-1 (or the pseudogene TRBV3-2) and J is TRBJ2-5; TRBD2 matches at 9 bases. This CDR3 has 16 residues. V shed 5 bases, J shed 5 bases, and the junction held 12 bases outside the gene matches. Germline CDR1 reads LGHDT; CDR2 reads YNNKEL (reference sequence). The CDR3 nucleotides are TGTGCCAGCAGCATATCTAGCGGGACCTTCGGGGAGACCCAGTACTTC. It translates to CASSISSGTFGETQYF.

The CDR3 DNA reads as TGTGCCAGCAGCTTCCAGGGTTCGAACACTGAAGCTTTCTTT. Translated, it gives CASSFQGSNTEAFF. The chain links TRBV7-9 to TRBJ1-1; tentatively, D is TRBD1 (5 bases). Germline V gives CDR1 SEHNR, CDR2 FQNEAQ (reference sequence). Trimming left V 3 bases short and J 1 base short, with 9 bases between. The CDR3 consists of 14 residues.

V gene TRBV7-9 combines with J gene TRBJ2-7, with D possibly being TRBD2 (6 bases). The germline V gene has CDR1 SEHNR and CDR2 FQNEAQ (reference sequence). Trimming shortened V by 5 bases and J by 2 bases, and 7 bases separated the two germline ends. The CDR3 spans 12 residues. CDR3 sequence reads: CASSTGAYEQYF. The CDR3 coding sequence is TGTGCCAGCAGCACGGGAGCCTACGAGCAGTACTTC.

J is TRBJ1-2 and V is TRBV28, with unresolved D. The germline V gene encodes CDR1 MDHEN and CDR2 SYDVKM. The CDR3 extends over 14 amino acids. Trimming pared 5 bases from V and 1 base from J, leaving 11 bases between. The CDR3 is CASSRALGNYGYTF. CDR3 coding DNA: TGTGCCAGCAGTAGGGCCCTGGGTAACTATGGCTACACCTTC.

The chain has TRBV3-1 (or the pseudogene TRBV3-2) and TRBJ2-7; 10 bases map to TRBD2. This CDR3 spans 15 amino acids. CDR1 is LGHDT and CDR2 is YNNKEL in the germline V gene (reference sequence). Unmatched junction bases numbered 4, after V lost 0 bases and J lost 5 bases. The DNA for the CDR3 is TGTGCCAGCAGCCAAGATTGGCTAGCGGGAGACGAGCAGTACTTC. Encoded protein: CASSQDWLAGDEQYF.

Only one count was recorded for this clone. CDR3 nucleotides: TGTGCCAGCAGCTTAGCGGGGACAGGGGGCGGCTACACCTTC. It codes for CASSLAGTGGGYTF. The rearrangement joins TRBV7-8 to TRBJ1-2; TRBD1 matches 12 bases. The CDR3 has 14 amino acids. CDR1 is SGHVS and CDR2 is FQNEAQ in the germline V gene. Trimming took 0 bases from V and 8 from J; bases not matched to a gene: 1.